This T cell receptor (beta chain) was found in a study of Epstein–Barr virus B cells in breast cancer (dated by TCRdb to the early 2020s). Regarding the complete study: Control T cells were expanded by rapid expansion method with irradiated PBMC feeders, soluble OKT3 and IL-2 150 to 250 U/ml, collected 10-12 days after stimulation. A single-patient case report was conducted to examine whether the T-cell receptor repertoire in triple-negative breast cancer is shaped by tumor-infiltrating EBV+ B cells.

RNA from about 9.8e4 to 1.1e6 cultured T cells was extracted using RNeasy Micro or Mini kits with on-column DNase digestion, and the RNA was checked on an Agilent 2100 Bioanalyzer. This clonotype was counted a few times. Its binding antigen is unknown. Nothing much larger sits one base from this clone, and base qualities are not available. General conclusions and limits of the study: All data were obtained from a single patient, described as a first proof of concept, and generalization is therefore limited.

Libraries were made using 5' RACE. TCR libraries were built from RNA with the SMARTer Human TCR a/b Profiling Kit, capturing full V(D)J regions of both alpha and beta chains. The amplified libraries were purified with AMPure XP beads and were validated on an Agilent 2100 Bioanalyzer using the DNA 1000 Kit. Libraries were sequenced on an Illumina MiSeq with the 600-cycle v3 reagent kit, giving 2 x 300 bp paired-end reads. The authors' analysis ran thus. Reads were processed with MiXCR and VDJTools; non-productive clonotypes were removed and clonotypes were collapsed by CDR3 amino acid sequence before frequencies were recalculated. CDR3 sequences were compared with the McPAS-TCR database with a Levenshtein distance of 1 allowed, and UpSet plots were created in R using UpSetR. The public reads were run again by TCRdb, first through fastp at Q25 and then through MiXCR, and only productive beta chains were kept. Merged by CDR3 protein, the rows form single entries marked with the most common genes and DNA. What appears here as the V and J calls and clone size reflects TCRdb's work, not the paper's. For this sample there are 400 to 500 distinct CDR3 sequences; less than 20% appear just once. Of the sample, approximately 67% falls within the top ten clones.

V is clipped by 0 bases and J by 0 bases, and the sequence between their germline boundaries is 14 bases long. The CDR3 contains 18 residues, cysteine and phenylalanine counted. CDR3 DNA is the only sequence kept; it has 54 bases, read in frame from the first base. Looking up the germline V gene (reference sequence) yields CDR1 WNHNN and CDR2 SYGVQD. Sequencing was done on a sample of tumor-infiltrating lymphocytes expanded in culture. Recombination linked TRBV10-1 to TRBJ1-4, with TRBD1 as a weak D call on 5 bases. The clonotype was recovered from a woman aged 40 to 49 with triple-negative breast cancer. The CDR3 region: CASSESGRQPATNEKLFF. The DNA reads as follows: TGCGCCAGCAGTGAGTCCGGAAGACAGCCTGCAACTAATGAAAAACTGTTTTTT.